Listed below are T cell receptor beta chains from one sample, sequenced in a study of CD8+CD57+ T cells in acquired aplastic anemia. TCRdb analysed the reads with MiXCR anew, one entry per CDR3 protein. The data show about 80,000 distinct CDR3 sequences, roughly half seen once. The sequenced material came from sorted CD4+, CD8+, or CD8+CD57+ T cells (not recorded which) from PBMCs. The origin of the receptors is a human donor in good health, serving as a control. CDR3s include the opening cysteine and the closing phenylalanine or tryptophan. Each record gives: V gene, D gene, J gene, clone size, CDR3 DNA, CDR3 protein. A D gene is named only where the DNA matches it firmly. Some rows have no size entry. The others give once, few or many, or a class for an expanded clone.

TRBV9	TRBD2	TRBJ2-1	-	TGTGCCTGGAGCGGACTAGCGGGGGGGTCGCCCTACAATGAGCAGTTCTTC	CAWSGLAGGSPYNEQFF
TRBV25-1	-	TRBJ1-5	once	TGTGCCAGCAGTGCGATGGATCAGCCCCAGCATTTT	CASSAMDQPQHF
TRBV19	-	TRBJ1-2	-	TGTGCCAGTACAAACAGGAACTATGGCTACACCTTC	CASTNRNYGYTF
TRBV13	-	TRBJ1-6	many	TGTGCCAGCAGCAGCGTGGGTTCACCCCTCCACTTT	CASSSVGSPLHF
TRBV6-1	-	TRBJ2-3	many	TGTGCCAGCAGTGTTTTTGGCAACACAGATACGCAGTATTTT	CASSVFGNTDTQYF
TRBV10-3	-	TRBJ1-1	-	TGTGCCATCAGGCACCCCGGGAAGGGCACTGAAGCTTTCTTT	CAIRHPGKGTEAFF
TRBV2	-	TRBJ1-4	-	TGTGCCAGCAGCGTACAGAATGGGGAAAAACTGTTTTTT	CASSVQNGEKLFF
TRBV9	-	TRBJ1-1	few	TGTGCCAGCAGCGTAGAACTCCCTGAAGCTTTCTTT	CASSVELPEAFF
TRBV12-3/TRBV12-4	-	TRBJ1-2	many	TGTGCCAGCAGTTATACAGTGGGAATGGGCTACACCTTC	CASSYTVGMGYTF
TRBV27	-	TRBJ1-5	-	TGTGCCAGCAGTTTTCGGGGTAGCAATCAGCCCCAGCATTTT	CASSFRGSNQPQHF